The 30 T cell receptor beta chains below were found in one sample sequenced in a study of spatial heterogeneity in lung cancer. TCRdb analysed the 5' RACE reads with MiXCR anew, one entry per CDR3 protein. Of about 3,300 distinct CDR3 sequences in the sample, approximately 30% were seen once. The time point denotes: sample taken at primary tumor resection. Frozen PBMC, nontumor lung or tumor provided whole RNA, which was sequenced unsorted. Sequencing was performed on PBMCs, taken at surgery. These receptors originate from a female donor with early-stage non-small cell lung cancer.

This clonotype has more than one count but fewer than ten. This beta chain came through as a stray read in a library set up for alpha chains, and its size says little. This sequence joins TRBV6-1 and TRBJ2-7; TRBD2 matches at 12 bases. V was clipped by 8 bases and J by 5 bases; unmatched bases: 7. Germline V gene data show CDR1 as MNHNS and CDR2 as SASEGT. The CDR3 sequence is 14 residues long. The CDR3 protein is CASQTSGSLHEQYF. CDR3 in DNA: TGTGCCAGCCAGACTAGCGGGAGTCTCCACGAGCAGTACTTC.

As to this clonotype: This beta chain is a stray sequence in a library constructed for alpha chains; its clone size is not meaningful. This chain uses TRBV20-1 with TRBJ2-1; D not certain. V lost 1 base and J 0 bases, leaving 10 bases between the germline ends. The CDR3 totals 15 residues. Germline V gene sequence: CDR1 DFQATT, CDR2 SNEGSKA (reference sequence). The CDR3 loop is CSARAGPSSYNEQFF. The CDR3 DNA reads TGCAGTGCTAGAGCCGGGCCATCCTCCTACAATGAGCAGTTCTTC.

This clonotype has more than one count but fewer than ten. The library was designed around alpha chains, so this beta chain is a stray read whose abundance carries little weight. This sequence joins TRBV4-2 and TRBJ1-2; D is unclear. The CDR3 has 14 residues. The V end was cut by 4 bases, the J end by 4 bases, with 13 bases between. The germline gives CDR1 LGHNA, CDR2 YNFKEQ. The DNA for the CDR3 is TGTGCCAGCAGCCCCATGAGACCGACCTATGGCTACACCTTC. Its translation: CASSPMRPTYGYTF.

This clonotype was counted once. Being off target in a library aimed at alpha chains, this beta chain has a size of little meaning. The chain links TRBV28 to TRBJ1-4; weak D call: TRBD1 (6 bases). V dropped 2 bases and J dropped 8 bases, with 12 bases sitting between them. CDR1 is MDHEN and CDR2 is SYDVKM in the germline V gene. The CDR3 has 14 residues. The CDR3 DNA sequence: TGTGCCAGCAGTTTAGACAGGATTCGGGAAAAACTGTTTTTT. This codes for CASSLDRIREKLFF.

For this clonotype: This beta chain came through as a stray read in a library set up for alpha chains, and its size says little. V gene TRBV13 combines with J gene TRBJ2-1, with a possible D match to TRBD2 (6 bases). Trimming pared 5 bases from V and 7 bases from J, leaving 9 bases between. The germline V gene has CDR1 PRHDT and CDR2 FYEKMQ (reference sequence). The CDR3 has 12 amino acids. CDR3 sequence reads: CASSQSGNEQFF. As DNA, the CDR3 is TGTGCCAGCAGCCAAAGCGGGAATGAGCAGTTCTTC.

This clonotype was observed a few times. Found in a library prepared for alpha chains, this beta chain is an off-target read, and its abundance has little meaning. The V and J genes are TRBV7-8 and TRBJ2-3; TRBD2 aligns across 10 bases. The CDR3 totals 16 residues. With V trimmed by 5 bases and J by 2 bases, 7 bases remained unmatched. Per germline, CDR1 SGHVS and CDR2 FQNEAQ. CDR3 protein: CASSINSGRNTDTQYF. CDR3 coding DNA: TGTGCCAGCAGCATAAATAGCGGGAGGAACACAGATACGCAGTATTTT.

A remark on this clonotype: Since the library was made to target alpha chains, this beta chain is a stray read and its abundance is not meaningful. This rearrangement joins TRBV27 to TRBJ2-6, with D maybe TRBD1 (6 bases). V was trimmed by 4 bases and J by 4 bases, leaving 11 bases between them. The CDR3 has 15 residues. Germline V CDR1 and CDR2: MNHEY, SMNVEV (reference sequence). CDR3 sequence (DNA): TGTGCCAGCAGTTGGGGACATTCAGGGGCCAACGTCCTGACTTTC. Protein product: CASSWGHSGANVLTF.

This clonotype was observed a few times. Found in a library prepared for alpha chains, this beta chain is an off-target read, and its abundance has little meaning. This chain connects TRBV7-9 to TRBJ2-3; D call uncertain. Trimming cost V 2 bases and J 6 bases, with 3 bases left between them. This CDR3 is 11 amino acids long. Germline-derived CDR1 and CDR2 are SEHNR and FQNEAQ (reference sequence). The CDR3 sequence is CASSLWDTQYF. The CDR3 DNA reads as TGTGCCAGCAGCTTATGGGATACGCAGTATTTT.

With regard to this clonotype: Since it is a stray read in a library aimed at alpha chains, this beta chain has a size that is not meaningful. The chain joins TRBV29-1 to TRBJ2-7; TRBD2 matches 12 bases. The CDR3 totals 15 residues. Looked up from germline, CDR1 is SQVTM and CDR2 is ANQGSEA. J gave up 3 bases and V 7 bases, and 10 bases lay outside the gene matches. Here the CDR3 reads CSALAGGALNYEQYF. CDR3 coding DNA: TGCAGCGCACTAGCGGGAGGCGCACTGAACTACGAGCAGTACTTC.

Concerning this clonotype: This beta chain turned up in a library designed for alpha chains; as an off-target read, its abundance says little. The chain carries TRBV7-9 and TRBJ2-5; no definite D call. There are 13 residues in the CDR3. The V and J ends lost 7 bases and 5 bases respectively, with 14 bases between them. Germline lookup yields CDR1 SEHNR and CDR2 FQNEAQ (reference sequence). CDR3: CASIKSGSETQYF. CDR3 in DNA: TGTGCCAGCATCAAGAGTGGTTCGGAGACCCAGTACTTC.

This clonotype was seen a handful of times. This beta chain lies outside the target of a library built for alpha chains; its clone size means little. The rearrangement uses TRBV27 and TRBJ2-7, with D tentatively TRBD1 (5 bases). V was pared by 8 bases and J by 3 bases, with 20 bases between. CDR1 and CDR2 (germline): MNHEY, SMNVEV (reference sequence). The CDR3 contains 15 residues. CDR3 nucleotide sequence: TGTGCCAGCTCCCGAGGTGGTATGGGGCTCTACGAGCAGTACTTC. The encoded protein is CASSRGGMGLYEQYF.

By sample share, this clonotype is medium-sized (0.01 to 0.1%). Since it is a stray read in a library aimed at alpha chains, this beta chain has a size that is not meaningful. This chain links TRBV11-2 with TRBJ2-3; 13 positions match TRBD2. V lost 3 bases, J lost 3 bases, and 6 bases stayed unmatched. Germline V gene sequence: CDR1 SGHAT, CDR2 FQNNGV. The CDR3 is 17 residues long. The CDR3: CASSFQGLAGITDTQYF. The CDR3 nucleotides are TGTGCCAGCAGCTTCCAGGGACTAGCGGGAATTACAGATACGCAGTATTTT.

A note on this clonotype: The library was designed around alpha chains, so this beta chain is a stray read whose abundance carries little weight. The genes are TRBV29-1 and TRBJ2-7; perhaps TRBD1 as D (7 bases). Germline CDR1 and CDR2: SQVTM and ANQGSEA. V lost 3 bases, J lost 5 bases, and 14 bases lay in between. The CDR3 contains 13 residues. CDR3 DNA: TGCAGCGTTGACAGGGGCAGGGGGGACGAGCAGTACTTC. As protein: CSVDRGRGDEQYF.

Details on this clonotype: As an off-target read in a library built for alpha chains, this beta chain has a frequency of little significance. The rearrangement links TRBV11-2 to TRBJ2-5, with 13 bases aligning to TRBD2. Per the germline V gene, CDR1 is SGHAT and CDR2 is FQNNGV. The CDR3 totals 16 residues. Losses at the gene ends were 4 bases for V and 5 bases for J; bases not matched to a gene: 7. DNA for the CDR3: TGTGCCAGCAGCTCAATACTAGCGGGAGGGCGGGAGACCCAGTACTTC. It is translated as CASSSILAGGRETQYF.

With regard to this clonotype: This beta chain is off target for a library built for alpha chains, so its abundance means little. The rearrangement joins TRBV16 to TRBJ2-4; 9 bases agree with TRBD1. V lost 4 bases and J lost 12; bases outside the gene matches: 7. Germline CDR1 KGHSY, CDR2 FQNENV. This CDR3 contains 13 residues. The CDR3 loop is CASSRPTGGPQYF. CDR3 DNA: TGTGCCAGCAGCCGCCCGACAGGGGGTCCTCAGTACTTC.

About this clonotype: As an off-target read in a library built for alpha chains, this beta chain has a frequency of little significance. The chain recombines TRBV6-1 with TRBJ2-3; D is ambiguous. Germline-derived CDR1 and CDR2 are MNHNS and SASEGT. Trimming stripped 7 bases from V and 2 bases from J, with 13 bases between. There are 14 residues in the CDR3. This CDR3 reads CASTVSDSTDTQYF. Here the CDR3 DNA reads TGTGCCAGCACCGTTAGTGACTCCACAGATACGCAGTATTTT.

Concerning this clonotype itself: Since it is a stray read in a library aimed at alpha chains, this beta chain has a size that is not meaningful. The chain links TRBV7-6 to TRBJ2-1; no clear D. The CDR3 has 12 residues. Trimming stripped 3 bases from V and 10 bases from J, with 10 bases between. CDR1 is SGHVS and CDR2 is FNYEAQ in the germline V gene. DNA of the CDR3: TGTGCCAGCAGCTTCTCTAATCGCGAGCAGTTCTTC. Amino acids: CASSFSNREQFF. Variable domain in full (rest from reference TRBV7-6 and TRBJ2-1): GAGVSQSPRYKVTKRGQDVALRCDPISGHVSLYWYRQALGQGPEFLTYFNYEAQQDKSGLPNDRFSAERPEGSISTLTIQRTEQRDSAMYRCASSFSNREQFFGPGTRLTVL.

About this clonotype: This beta chain represents an off-target read in a library built for alpha chains; its size is of limited meaning. This sequence joins TRBV12-3 or TRBV12-4 and TRBJ2-5; no clear D. V gave up 1 base and J gave up 7 bases, with 4 bases separating them. The CDR3 has 11 amino acids. CDR3 amino acids: CASSLGGTQYF. The CDR3 nucleotides read TGTGCCAGCAGTTTAGGAGGGACCCAGTACTTC.

As regards this clonotype: Because the library targeted alpha chains, this beta chain is an off-target read whose size means little. CDR3: CSVEGTSGRARSYNEQFF. CDR3 coding DNA: TGCAGCGTTGAAGGGACTAGCGGGAGGGCGCGGTCCTACAATGAGCAGTTCTTC. This chain joins TRBV29-1 and TRBJ2-1, with TRBD2 matching over 15 bases. The CDR3 totals 18 residues. Germline V gene lookup returns CDR1 SQVTM and CDR2 ANQGSEA. Trimming removed 1 base from V and 1 base from J; junction bases left unmatched: 5.

This clonotype was seen a handful of times. Being off target in a library aimed at alpha chains, this beta chain has a size of little meaning. The V call is TRBV6-1, the J call TRBJ2-4, with a weak D call TRBD1 (5 bases). The CDR3 covers 14 residues. Germline lookup yields CDR1 MNHNS and CDR2 SASEGT. V was cut by 6 bases and J by 1 base, with 10 bases left in between. Here the CDR3 DNA reads TGTGCCAGCAGCGACAGACCCGCCAAAAACATTCAGTACTTC. Translating it yields CASSDRPAKNIQYF.

About this clonotype itself: Found in a library prepared for alpha chains, this beta chain is an off-target read, and its abundance has little meaning. This chain connects TRBV7-2 to TRBJ2-3; D perhaps matches TRBD2 (5 bases). V was shortened by 3 bases and J by 7 bases, with 11 bases between the two germline ends. CDR1 and CDR2 from the germline V gene are SGHTA and FQGNSA. The CDR3 totals 13 residues. The CDR3 loop reads CASSLAATNTQYF. The CDR3 DNA reads as TGTGCCAGCAGCTTGGCAGCGACTAATACGCAGTATTTT. Variable domain in full (rest from reference TRBV7-2 and TRBJ2-3): GAGVSQSPSNKVTEKGKDVELRCDPISGHTALYWYRQSLGQGLEFLIYFQGNSAPDKSGLPSDRFSAERTGGSVSTLTIQRTQQEDSAVYLCASSLAATNTQYFGPGTRLTVL.

A remark on this clonotype: Little can be read into the size of this beta chain, an off-target read in a library designed for alpha chains. This chain joins TRBV28 and TRBJ2-1; unclear D gene. The CDR3 has 15 residues. Germline values: CDR1 MDHEN, CDR2 SYDVKM. V lost 6 bases to trimming and J lost 2 bases, with 14 bases between them. The CDR3 here is CASSIDGDTYNEQFF. In DNA form, the CDR3 reads TGTGCCAGCAGCATTGATGGGGATACCTACAATGAGCAGTTCTTC.

Sample share makes this clonotype large (0.1 to 1%). In a library made to pick up alpha chains, this beta chain is a stray read with a size that means little. This rearrangement joins TRBV27 to TRBJ2-3; D could derive from TRBD1 or TRBD2 (5 bases each). The CDR3 sequence is 13 residues long. V was clipped by 6 bases and J by 6 bases, with 13 bases between them. Germline V gene lookup returns CDR1 MNHEY and CDR2 SMNVEV (reference sequence). CDR3 coding DNA: TGTGCCAGCAGAAGGGACCAGCGGGATACGCAGTATTTT. Translating it yields CASRRDQRDTQYF.

Note on this clonotype: In a library made to pick up alpha chains, this beta chain is a stray read with a size that means little. V is TRBV7-3 and J is TRBJ2-1; D perhaps matches TRBD2 (6 bases). The ends were cut back, 5 bases at V and 7 bases at J, with 15 bases in the middle. Germline CDR1 SGHTA, CDR2 FQGTGA. This CDR3 comprises 14 residues. Written as DNA, the CDR3 is TGTGCCAGCAGCCCGGAGCGGGCGTCAAATGAGCAGTTCTTC. Amino acids: CASSPERASNEQFF.

This clonotype was counted a few times. As an off-target read in a library built for alpha chains, this beta chain has a frequency of little significance. This chain joins TRBV4-2 and TRBJ2-1, with 7 bases lining up with TRBD2. The CDR3 is 16 residues long. The V segment lost 0 bases and the J segment 6 bases; nucleotides outside the gene matches: 8. Germline V CDR1 and CDR2: LGHNA, YNFKEQ. Written as DNA, the CDR3 is TGTGCCAGCAGCCAAGATTTGGGAGGGAGGGGCAATGAGCAGTTCTTC. Amino acid sequence: CASSQDLGGRGNEQFF.

A word on this clonotype: Little can be read into the size of this beta chain, an off-target read in a library designed for alpha chains. The chain has TRBV12-3 or TRBV12-4 and TRBJ1-6; D is undetermined. With 3 bases removed from V and 7 bases from J, the gap between germline ends came to 4 bases. The CDR3 has 12 amino acids. CDR3 amino acids: CASSFWNSPLHF. Here the CDR3 DNA reads TGTGCCAGCAGTTTTTGGAATTCACCCCTCCACTTT.

By share of the sample, this clonotype is medium-sized. As an off-target read in a library built for alpha chains, this beta chain has a frequency of little significance. This rearrangement joins TRBV19 to TRBJ2-1; D remains unclear. The germline V and J ends were trimmed by 1 base and 12 bases, with 10 bases remaining between them. The CDR3 is made up of 12 amino acids. Germline V CDR1 and CDR2: LNHDA, SQIVND (reference sequence). The CDR3 bases are TGTGCCAGTAGTATAGGTGCACAGAGGCAGTTCTTC. Translated: CASSIGAQRQFF.

As to this clonotype: This beta chain appears as a stray read in a library generated for alpha chains; its size is not informative. The rearrangement links TRBV5-1 to TRBJ2-5; TRBD1 agrees at 10 bases. CDR1 SGHRS and CDR2 YFSETQ come from the germline V gene. This CDR3 has 14 amino acids. V lost 3 bases, J lost 5 bases, and 4 bases stayed unmatched. CDR3 protein: CASSSGQGRETQYF. The DNA for the CDR3 is TGCGCCAGCAGCTCGGGACAGGGGAGGGAGACCCAGTACTTC. Full variable domain (remainder filled in from reference TRBV5-1 and TRBJ2-5): KAGVTQTPRYLIKTRGQQVTLSCSPISGHRSVSWYQQTPGQGLQFLFEYFSETQRNKGNFPGRFSGRQFSNSRSEMNVSTLELGDSALYLCASSSGQGRETQYFGPGTRLLVL.

To note about this clonotype: This beta chain is an unintended read in a library built for alpha chains; its size means little. J is TRBJ2-5 and V is TRBV19; TRBD1 aligns across 7 bases. The CDR3 extends over 12 amino acids. Germline V lookup: CDR1 LNHDA, CDR2 SQIVND (reference sequence). V shed 9 bases, J shed 3 bases, and the junction held 4 bases outside the gene matches. The CDR3 sequence: CASGDRKETQYF. CDR3 in DNA: TGTGCCAGCGGGGACAGAAAAGAGACCCAGTACTTC.

This clonotype was seen a handful of times. For a library built for alpha chains, this beta chain is a stray read; little rests on its size. V is TRBV7-2 and J is TRBJ2-7, with 8 bases fitting TRBD2. Germline V gene lookup returns CDR1 SGHTA and CDR2 FQGNSA. Trimming at V came to 6 bases and at J to 6 bases, leaving 10 bases not matched to a gene. CDR3 size: 14 residues. The CDR3 DNA reads as TGTGCCAGCAGTTCCAGCGGGAGCCCCTCCGAGCAGTACTTC. Its translation is CASSSSGSPSEQYF. Complete variable domain (other parts from reference TRBV7-2 and TRBJ2-7): GAGVSQSPSNKVTEKGKDVELRCDPISGHTALYWYRQSLGQGLEFLIYFQGNSAPDKSGLPSDRFSAERTGGSVSTLTIQRTQQEDSAVYLCASSSSGSPSEQYFGPGTRLTVT.